The subject of this entry is one T cell receptor (beta chain). The germline V gene encodes CDR1 SGHVS and CDR2 FQNEAQ. The CDR3 is 13 residues long. The V end lost 3 bases, the J end lost 6 bases, and 11 bases lay between the germline ends. The entry originates in a study of cytomegalovirus exposure and HLA in healthy donors. The PCR made use of 60 Vbeta and 13 Jbeta primers. This table comes from immunoSEQ multiplex PCR, and its TCRdb copy is limited to in-frame clones, with some not included. The sample records 50,000 to 70,000 clones, under 90% being singletons. The specimen was PBMCs. V gene TRBV7-8 combines with J gene TRBJ1-2; no reliable D call. This clonotype was sampled from a woman in her 40s in good health and CMV-seronegative. CDR3 nucleotides: TGTGCCAGCAGCTTGGCGGGGAAGGATGGCTACACCTTC. It translates to CASSLAGKDGYTF. The variable domain in full, with the rest retrieved from reference TRBV7-8 and TRBJ1-2, is GAGVSQSPRYKVAKRGQDVALRCDPISGHVSLFWYQQALGQGPEFLTYFQNEAQLDKSGLPSDRFFAERPEGSVSTLKIQRTQQEDSAVYLCASSLAGKDGYTFGSGTRLTVV.